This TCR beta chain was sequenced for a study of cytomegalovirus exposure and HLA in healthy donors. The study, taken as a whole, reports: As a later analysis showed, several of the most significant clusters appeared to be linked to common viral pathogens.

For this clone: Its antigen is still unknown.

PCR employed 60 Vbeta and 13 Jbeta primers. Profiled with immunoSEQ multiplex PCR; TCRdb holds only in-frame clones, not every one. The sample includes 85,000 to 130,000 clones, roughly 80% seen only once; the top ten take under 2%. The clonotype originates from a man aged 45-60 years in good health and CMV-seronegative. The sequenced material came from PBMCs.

The CDR3 DNA reads as TGCGCCAGCAGCTGGGACAGGGGAAACACTGAAGCTTTCTTT. Residues: CASSWDRGNTEAFF. The chain recombines TRBV5-1 with TRBJ1-1; 10 nucleotides line up with TRBD1. The CDR3 loop spans 14 amino acids. CDR1 and CDR2 (germline): SGHRS, YFSETQ. Trimming removed 3 bases from V and 2 bases from J; junction bases left unmatched: 1.